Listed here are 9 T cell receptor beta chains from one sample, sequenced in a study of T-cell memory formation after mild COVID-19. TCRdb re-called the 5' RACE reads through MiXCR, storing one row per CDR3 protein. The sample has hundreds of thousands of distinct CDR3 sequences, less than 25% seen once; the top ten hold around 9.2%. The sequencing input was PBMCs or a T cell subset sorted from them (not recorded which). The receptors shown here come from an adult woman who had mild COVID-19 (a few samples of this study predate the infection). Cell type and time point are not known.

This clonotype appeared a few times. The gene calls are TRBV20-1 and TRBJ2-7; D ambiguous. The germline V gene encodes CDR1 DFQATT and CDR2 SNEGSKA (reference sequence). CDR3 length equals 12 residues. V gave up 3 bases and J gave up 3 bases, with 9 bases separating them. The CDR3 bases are TGCAGTGCTAGTTTATCCGGCTACGAGCAGTACTTC. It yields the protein CSASLSGYEQYF.

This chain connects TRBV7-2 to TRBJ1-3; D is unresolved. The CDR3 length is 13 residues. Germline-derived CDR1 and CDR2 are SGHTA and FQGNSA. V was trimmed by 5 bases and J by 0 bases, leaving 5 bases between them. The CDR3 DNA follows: TGTGCCAGCAGCCCCAACTCTGGAAACACCATATATTTT. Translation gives CASSPNSGNTIYF.

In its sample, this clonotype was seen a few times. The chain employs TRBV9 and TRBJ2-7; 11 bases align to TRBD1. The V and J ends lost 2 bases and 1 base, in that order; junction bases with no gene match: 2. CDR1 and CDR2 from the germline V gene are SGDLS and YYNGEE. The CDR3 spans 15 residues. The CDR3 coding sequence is TGTGCCAGCAGCGTCGGGACAGGGGGATCCTACGAGCAGTACTTC. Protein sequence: CASSVGTGGSYEQYF.

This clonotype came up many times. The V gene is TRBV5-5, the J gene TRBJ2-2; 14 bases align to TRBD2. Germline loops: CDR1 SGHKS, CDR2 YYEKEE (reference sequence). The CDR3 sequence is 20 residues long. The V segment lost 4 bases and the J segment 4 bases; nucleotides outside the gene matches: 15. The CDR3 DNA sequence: TGTGCCAGCAGCCCGAAATCCGGGACTAGCGGGAGTAGTGTCACCGGGGAGCTGTTTTTT. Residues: CASSPKSGTSGSSVTGELFF. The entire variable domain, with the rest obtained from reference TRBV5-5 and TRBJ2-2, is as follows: DAGVTQSPTHLIKTRGQQVTLRCSPISGHKSVSWYQQVLGQGPQFIFQYYEKEERGRGNFPDRFSARQFPNYSSELNVNALLLGDSALYLCASSPKSGTSGSSVTGELFFGEGSRLTVL.

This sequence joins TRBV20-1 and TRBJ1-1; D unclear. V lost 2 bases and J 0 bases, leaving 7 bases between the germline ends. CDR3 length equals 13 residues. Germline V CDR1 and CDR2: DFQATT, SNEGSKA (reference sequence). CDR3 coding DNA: TGCAGTGCTAGAAAACAATTGAACACTGAAGCTTTCTTT. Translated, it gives CSARKQLNTEAFF.

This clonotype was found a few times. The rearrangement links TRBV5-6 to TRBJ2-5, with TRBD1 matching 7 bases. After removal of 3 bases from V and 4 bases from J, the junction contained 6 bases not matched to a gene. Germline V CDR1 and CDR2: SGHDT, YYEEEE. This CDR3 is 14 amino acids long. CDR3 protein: CASSSTGQGETQYF. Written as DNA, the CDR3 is TGTGCCAGCAGCTCGACAGGGCAAGGAGAGACCCAGTACTTC. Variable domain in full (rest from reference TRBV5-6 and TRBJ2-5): DAGVTQSPTHLIKTRGQQVTLRCSPKSGHDTVSWYQQALGQGPQFIFQYYEEEERQRGNFPDRFSGHQFPNYSSELNVNALLLGDSALYLCASSSTGQGETQYFGPGTRLLVL.

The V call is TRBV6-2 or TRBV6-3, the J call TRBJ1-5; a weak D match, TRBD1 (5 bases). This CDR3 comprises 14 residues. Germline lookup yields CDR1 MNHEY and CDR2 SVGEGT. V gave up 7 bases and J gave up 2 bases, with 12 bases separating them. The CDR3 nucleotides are TGTGCCAGCACCACGGGACTTCGCAATCAGCCCCAGCATTTT. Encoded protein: CASTTGLRNQPQHF.

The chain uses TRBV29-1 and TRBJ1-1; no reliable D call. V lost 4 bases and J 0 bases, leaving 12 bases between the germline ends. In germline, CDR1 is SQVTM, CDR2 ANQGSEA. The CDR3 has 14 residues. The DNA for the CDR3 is TGCAGCGTTGTCCCCAGACTCATGAACACTGAAGCTTTCTTT. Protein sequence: CSVVPRLMNTEAFF.

The CDR3 nucleotides read TGTGCCAGCAGCTTGGAACTATTCTCCTACAATGAGCAGTTCTTC. Translated, it gives CASSLELFSYNEQFF. V usage is TRBV5-4 and J usage is TRBJ2-1; D not certain. V lost 0 bases and J lost 0, with 7 bases in between. Germline CDR1 and CDR2: SGHNT and YYREEE (reference sequence). CDR3 length: 15 residues.